A single sample gave rise to the 4 T cell receptor beta chains below, sequenced in a study of blood T cell repertoires in COVID-19 (dated by TCRdb to the early 2020s). Libraries came from the immunoSEQ multiplex PCR assay. This is the immuneACCESS table as TCRdb keeps it, with only in-frame sequences that have V and J called. A part of the clones is gone; compared with another copy, unresolved V genes explain less than half, and the rest is unexplained. This sample holds just over 150,000 clones; 85% to 90% were observed only once. 15% of the sample goes to the ten largest clones. Material for sequencing was peripheral blood. These receptors came from a woman aged 40 to 50 with acute or convalescent COVID-19.

The chain combines TRBV27 with TRBJ2-2, with TRBD1 identical over 7 bases. Germline V gives CDR1 MNHEY, CDR2 SMNVEV (reference sequence). The CDR3 has 15 amino acids. After removal of 2 bases from V and 4 bases from J, the junction contained 4 bases not matched to a gene. CDR3 nucleotides: TGTGCCAGCAGTTTAATGGGACAGACCACCGGGGAGCTGTTTTTT. Translating it yields CASSLMGQTTGELFF.

The rearrangement joins TRBV2 to TRBJ1-4; no firm D call. The germline gives CDR1 SNHLY, CDR2 FYNNEI. Trimming shortened V by 2 bases and J by 4 bases, and 17 bases separated the two germline ends. There are 17 residues in the CDR3. In DNA, the CDR3 is TGTGCCAGCAGTGAATCCCGAGGGCGCTTGATTAATGAAAAACTGTTTTTT. This translates into CASSESRGRLINEKLFF.

V and J are TRBV5-1 and TRBJ1-1, with D maybe TRBD1 (6 bases). CDR1 is SGHRS, CDR2 YFSETQ, per germline. The CDR3 runs to 13 residues. The V and J ends lost 3 bases and 4 bases respectively, with 10 bases between them. The CDR3 spells CASSSQGFTEAFF. CDR3 bases: TGCGCCAGCAGCTCACAGGGTTTCACTGAAGCTTTCTTT.

The chain carries TRBV28 and TRBJ1-1; TRBD1 matches 7 bases. Germline lookup yields CDR1 MDHEN and CDR2 SYDVKM. With 2 bases clipped from V and 5 bases from J, the junction kept 8 bases outside the gene matches. The CDR3 is 15 amino acids. The CDR3 region is CASSLGQAVRTEAFF. The CDR3, as DNA: TGTGCCAGCAGTTTAGGACAGGCGGTTAGGACTGAAGCTTTCTTT.